Listed below are T cell receptor beta chains from one sample, sequenced in a study of OX40 agonist ivuxolimab in advanced cancers. Produced via immunoSEQ multiplex PCR; TCRdb's table is partial and in-frame only. There are 62,000 or so clones in the sample; about 82% occur only once, and roughly 3.5% lies in the top ten. This specimen consisted of CD4+ or CD8+ T cells sorted from blood, obtained in a trial of the OX40 agonist ivuxolimab. Source of these receptors: an adult with an advanced solid tumor such as melanoma, head and neck, liver or kidney cancer. The conserved cysteine and the conserved F or W are not part of the CDR3 here. The order of the fields is J gene, V gene, CDR3 protein.

TRBJ1-5	TRBV19	ASSMVGEQPQH
TRBJ2-5	TRBV7-3	ASSLNPGLAGVGETQY
TRBJ2-5	TRBV6-1	ASSGDNLRIETQY
TRBJ2-1	TRBV5-6	ASSLVSGTSGGNEQF
TRBJ2-7	TRBV7-9	ASSLARSLPTWGYEQY
TRBJ2-5	TRBV10-2	ASSEGRSSQY
TRBJ2-1	TRBV11-3	ASSLEGSSEVNEQF
TRBJ2-1	TRBV27	ASSLNQIPTAGVNNEQF
TRBJ1-1	TRBV25-1	ASSSGGGREEAF
TRBJ1-2	TRBV9	APPGGTDVSGYT
TRBJ1-2	TRBV7-8	ASSPRTGINYGYT
TRBJ2-1	TRBV18	ASSPRTTSDNEQF
TRBJ2-7	TRBV6-5	ASSYPGGEQY
TRBJ2-5	TRBV25-1	ASSELERSPQPETQY
TRBJ2-7	TRBV4-2	ASSPGGSRINEQY
TRBJ2-6	TRBV14	ASSQPMDGSGSKYGANVLT
TRBJ1-2	TRBV10-3	AISESRQHGYT